The 8 T cell receptor beta chains reported below all come from one sample, sequenced in a study of early T cells in non-severe SARS-CoV-2 infection. A single record per CDR3 protein comes from TCRdb applying MiXCR to the 5' RACE reads. The sample comprises roughly 83,000 distinct CDR3 sequences, more than 9% of which are singletons, and over 7% rests with the top ten. The sequencing here drew on whole blood, taken at baseline. The receptors stem from an adult who was a healthcare worker with PCR-confirmed SARS-CoV-2 infection or an uninfected control (not recorded which).

This clonotype was counted between two and nine times. This chain uses TRBV5-1 with TRBJ2-1, with D uncertain. The CDR3 consists of 15 residues. The V and J ends lost 0 bases and 4 bases respectively, with 11 bases between them. Germline V lookup: CDR1 SGHRS, CDR2 YFSETQ. Here the CDR3 reads CASSLESIPYNEQFF. Here the CDR3 DNA reads TGCGCCAGCAGCTTGGAGTCCATCCCGTACAATGAGCAGTTCTTC.

This clonotype was observed many times. J is TRBJ1-5 and V is TRBV18; D call uncertain. The CDR3 sequence is 13 residues long. Trimming stripped 4 bases from V and 7 bases from J, with 11 bases between. Germline lookup yields CDR1 KGHSH and CDR2 LQKENI. CDR3 residues: CASSLKDGQPQHF. The CDR3 DNA reads as TGTGCCAGCTCACTTAAGGACGGACAGCCCCAGCATTTT.

In its sample, this clonotype was seen many times. The genes are TRBV7-3 and TRBJ2-2; perhaps TRBD2 as D (5 bases). CDR3 length: 14 amino acids. Trimming stripped 5 bases from V and 1 base from J, with 8 bases between. The germline gives CDR1 SGHTA, CDR2 FQGTGA. The CDR3 loop is CASSRTLNTGELFF. CDR3 bases: TGTGCCAGCAGCAGGACTTTGAACACCGGGGAGCTGTTTTTT.

This clonotype has ten or more counts. The chain is built from TRBV18 and TRBJ2-1; 7 nucleotides match TRBD1. The CDR3 has 17 amino acids. Trimming cost V 3 bases and J 8 bases; bases outside gene matches: 16. The V gene's germline CDR1 is KGHSH and CDR2 LQKENI. The CDR3 is CASSPAPYSTQGDEQFF. The CDR3 nucleotides are TGTGCCAGCTCACCGGCCCCATACTCCACTCAGGGGGATGAGCAGTTCTTC.

CDR3 sequence: CSADGRGRMGEQYF. The CDR3 nucleotides are TGCAGTGCCGACGGCAGGGGCAGGATGGGCGAGCAGTACTTC. This chain uses TRBV20-1 with TRBJ2-7, with D maybe TRBD1 (6 bases). There are 14 residues in the CDR3. Trimming took off 6 bases at V and 6 bases at J, with 21 bases between the two ends. CDR1 DFQATT and CDR2 SNEGSKA come from the germline V gene (reference sequence).

This clonotype appeared a few times. V and J are TRBV28 and TRBJ2-3; D perhaps matches TRBD2 (5 bases). This CDR3 spans 14 amino acids. V was shortened by 2 bases and J by 0 bases, with 6 bases between the two germline ends. Germline-derived CDR1 and CDR2 are MDHEN and SYDVKM. In DNA form, the CDR3 reads TGTGCCAGCAGTTTACGCGGGAGCACAGATACGCAGTATTTT. Protein product: CASSLRGSTDTQYF.

This clonotype showed up just a few times. J is TRBJ2-7 and V is TRBV27; 10 positions match TRBD1. CDR1 and CDR2 from the germline V gene are MNHEY and SMNVEV (reference sequence). With V trimmed by 2 bases and J by 6 bases, 4 bases remained unmatched. There are 14 residues in the CDR3. CDR3 residues: CASSLRDRGGEQYF. In DNA form, the CDR3 reads TGTGCCAGCAGTTTACGGGACAGGGGCGGCGAGCAGTACTTC.

The chain links TRBV20-1 to TRBJ1-1, with D unclear. Germline V gene lookup returns CDR1 DFQATT and CDR2 SNEGSKA (reference sequence). This CDR3 region has 14 residues. Trimming cost V 0 bases and J 0 bases, with 8 bases left between them. The DNA of the CDR3 is TGCAGTGCTAGAGATCCTGGGGTGAACACTGAAGCTTTCTTT. Protein: CSARDPGVNTEAFF.